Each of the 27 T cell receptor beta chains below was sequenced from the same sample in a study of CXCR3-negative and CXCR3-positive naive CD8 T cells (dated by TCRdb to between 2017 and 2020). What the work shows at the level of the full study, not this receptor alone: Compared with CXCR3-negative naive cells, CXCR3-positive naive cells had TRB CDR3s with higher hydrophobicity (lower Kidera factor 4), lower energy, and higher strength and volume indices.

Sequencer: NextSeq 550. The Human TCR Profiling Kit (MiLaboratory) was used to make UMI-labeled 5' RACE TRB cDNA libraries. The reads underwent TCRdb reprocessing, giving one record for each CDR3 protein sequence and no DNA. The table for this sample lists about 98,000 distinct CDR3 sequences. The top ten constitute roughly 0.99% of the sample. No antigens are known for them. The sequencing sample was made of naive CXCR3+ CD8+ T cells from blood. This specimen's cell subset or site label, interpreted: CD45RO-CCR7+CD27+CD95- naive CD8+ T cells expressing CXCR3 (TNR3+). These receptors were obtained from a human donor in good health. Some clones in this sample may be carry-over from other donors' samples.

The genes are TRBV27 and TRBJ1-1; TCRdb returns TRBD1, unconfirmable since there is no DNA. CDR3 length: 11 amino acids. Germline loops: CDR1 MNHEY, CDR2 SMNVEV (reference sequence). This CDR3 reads CASYGGTEAFF.

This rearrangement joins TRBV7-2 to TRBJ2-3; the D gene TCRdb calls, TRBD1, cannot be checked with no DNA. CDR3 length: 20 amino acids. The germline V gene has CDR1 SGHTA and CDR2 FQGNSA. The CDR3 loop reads CASSLIPLVVRGQGTDTQYF.

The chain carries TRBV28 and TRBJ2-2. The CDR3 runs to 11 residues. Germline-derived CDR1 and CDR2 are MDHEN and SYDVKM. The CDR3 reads CGSSFFGELFF.

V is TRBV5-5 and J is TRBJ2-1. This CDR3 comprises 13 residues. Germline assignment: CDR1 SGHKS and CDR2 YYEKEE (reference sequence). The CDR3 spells CPSSLTNYNEQFF.

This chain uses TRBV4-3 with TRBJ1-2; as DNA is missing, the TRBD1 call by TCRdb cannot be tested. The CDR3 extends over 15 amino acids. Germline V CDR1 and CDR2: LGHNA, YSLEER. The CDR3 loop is CASSQDTGDQYGYTF.

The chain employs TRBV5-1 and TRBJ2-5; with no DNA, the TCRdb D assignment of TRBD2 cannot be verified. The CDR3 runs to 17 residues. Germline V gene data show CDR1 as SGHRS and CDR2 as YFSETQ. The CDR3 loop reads CASSLEEPSAYQETQYF.

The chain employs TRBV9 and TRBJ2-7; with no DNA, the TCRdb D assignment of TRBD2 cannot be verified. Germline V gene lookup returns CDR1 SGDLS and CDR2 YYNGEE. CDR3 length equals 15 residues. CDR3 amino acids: CASPRKRIRSYEQYF.

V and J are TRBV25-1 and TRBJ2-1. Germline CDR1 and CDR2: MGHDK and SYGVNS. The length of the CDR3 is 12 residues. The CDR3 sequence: CASSGLPNEQFF. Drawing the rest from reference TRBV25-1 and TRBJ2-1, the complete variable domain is EADIYQTPRYLVIGTGKKITLECSQTMGHDKMYWYQQDPGMELHLIHYSYGVNSTEKGDLSSESTVSRIRTEHFPLTLESARPSHTSQYLCASSGLPNEQFFGPGTRLTVL.

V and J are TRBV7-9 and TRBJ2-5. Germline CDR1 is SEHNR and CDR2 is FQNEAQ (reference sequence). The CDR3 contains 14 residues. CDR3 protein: CASSFLRGQETQYF.

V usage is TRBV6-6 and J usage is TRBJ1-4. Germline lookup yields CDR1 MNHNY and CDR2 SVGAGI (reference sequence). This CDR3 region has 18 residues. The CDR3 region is CASIKFSLGTTTNEKLFF.

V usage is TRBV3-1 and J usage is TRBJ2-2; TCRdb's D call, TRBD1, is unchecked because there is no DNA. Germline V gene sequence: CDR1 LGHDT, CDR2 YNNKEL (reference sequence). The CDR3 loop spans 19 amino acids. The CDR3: CASSQTADRTGGNTGELFF.

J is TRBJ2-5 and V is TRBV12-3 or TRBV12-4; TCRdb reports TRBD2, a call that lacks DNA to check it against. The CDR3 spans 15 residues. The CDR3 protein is CASTQSGRGQETQYF.

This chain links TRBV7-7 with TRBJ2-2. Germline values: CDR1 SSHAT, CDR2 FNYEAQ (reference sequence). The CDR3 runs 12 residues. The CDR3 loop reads CASSHNTGELFF.

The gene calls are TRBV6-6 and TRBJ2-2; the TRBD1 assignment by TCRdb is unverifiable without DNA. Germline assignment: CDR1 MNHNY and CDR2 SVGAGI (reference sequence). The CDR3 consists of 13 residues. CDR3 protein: CASSRQGPGELFF.

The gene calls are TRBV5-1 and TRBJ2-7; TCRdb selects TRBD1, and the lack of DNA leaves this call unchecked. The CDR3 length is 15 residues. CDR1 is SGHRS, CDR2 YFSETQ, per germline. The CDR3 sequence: CASSSKYGGAYEQYF.

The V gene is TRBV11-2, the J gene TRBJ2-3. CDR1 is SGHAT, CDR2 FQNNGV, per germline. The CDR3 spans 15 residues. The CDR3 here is CASSLEGTRTDTQYF.

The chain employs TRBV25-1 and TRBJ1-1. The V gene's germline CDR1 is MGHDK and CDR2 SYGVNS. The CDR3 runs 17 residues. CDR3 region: CASSFGGGGLVNTEAFF.

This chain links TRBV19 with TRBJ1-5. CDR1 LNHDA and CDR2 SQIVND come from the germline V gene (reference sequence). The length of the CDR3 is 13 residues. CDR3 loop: CASSFPSNQPQHF.

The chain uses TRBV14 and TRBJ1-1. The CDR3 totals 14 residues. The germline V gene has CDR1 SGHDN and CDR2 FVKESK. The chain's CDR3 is CASSQGIGEIEAFF.

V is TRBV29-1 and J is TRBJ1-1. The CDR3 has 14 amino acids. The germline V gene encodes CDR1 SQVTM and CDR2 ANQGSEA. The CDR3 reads CSVDGGVGFTEAFF.

CDR3 amino acids: CASTTSTDTQYF. This chain joins TRBV27 and TRBJ2-3. Germline V gives CDR1 MNHEY, CDR2 SMNVEV (reference sequence). This CDR3 has 12 amino acids.

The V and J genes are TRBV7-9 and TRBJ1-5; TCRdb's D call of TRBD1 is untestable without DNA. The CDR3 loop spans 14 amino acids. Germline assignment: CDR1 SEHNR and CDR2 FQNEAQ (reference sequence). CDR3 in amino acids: CASSLDPGDQPQHF.

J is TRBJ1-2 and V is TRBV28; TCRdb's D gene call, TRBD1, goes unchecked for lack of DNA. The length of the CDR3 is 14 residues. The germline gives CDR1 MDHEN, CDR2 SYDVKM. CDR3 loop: CASRMPGANYGYTF.

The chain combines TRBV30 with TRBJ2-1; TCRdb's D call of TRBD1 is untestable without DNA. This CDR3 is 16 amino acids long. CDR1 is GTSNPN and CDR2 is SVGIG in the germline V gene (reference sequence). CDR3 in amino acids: CAWSGDSDPPYNEQFF.

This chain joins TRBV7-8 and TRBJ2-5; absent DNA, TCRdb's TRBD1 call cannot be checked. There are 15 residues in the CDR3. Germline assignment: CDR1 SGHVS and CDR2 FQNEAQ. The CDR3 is CASSLAGGNQETQYF.

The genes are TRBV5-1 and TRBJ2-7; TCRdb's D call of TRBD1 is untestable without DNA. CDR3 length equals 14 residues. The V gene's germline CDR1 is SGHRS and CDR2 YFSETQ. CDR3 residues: CASSKWGQGYEQYF.

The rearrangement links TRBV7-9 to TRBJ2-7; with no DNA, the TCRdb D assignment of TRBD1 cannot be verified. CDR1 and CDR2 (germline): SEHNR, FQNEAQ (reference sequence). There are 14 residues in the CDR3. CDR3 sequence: CASSLLTGGDEQYF.